The text below deals with one T cell receptor beta chain. This record belongs to a study of blood T cell repertoires in COVID-19. About the study: The United States, Italy and Spain provided the acute and convalescent COVID-19 samples. PBMCs, B-cell-depleted T cells, or T cells provided the cDNA or gDNA that made up the material.

Profiling relied on immunoSEQ multiplex PCR, and the TCRdb table lists in-frame clones only, not all of them. In the table there are fewer than 85,000 clones, around 80% of which are singletons. The CDR3 extends over 15 amino acids. Trimming stripped 5 bases from V and 2 bases from J, with 15 bases between. Germline CDR1 is KGHSH and CDR2 is LQKENI. The material sequenced was peripheral blood. The genes are TRBV18 and TRBJ2-5, with no clear D. The receptor was isolated from a man aged 55 to 70 with active or convalescent COVID-19. The CDR3 region has the DNA TGTGCCAGCTCAGCCGGGTTCCTTCTTCAAGAGACCCAGTACTTC. It yields the protein CASSAGFLLQETQYF.